This note documents a single TCR beta chain sequence. These data belong to a study of technical replicates of blood from a few donors. Only in-frame clones appear in the TCRdb table, and some are missing; sequencing was by immunoSEQ multiplex PCR. The table lists approximately 70,000 clones, 90% to 95% of them singletons. The CDR3 length is 13 residues. Germline lookup yields CDR1 MNHNY and CDR2 SVGAGI (reference sequence). V lost 0 bases to trimming and J lost 7 bases, with 7 bases between them. Sample: T cells isolated from PBMCs. The origin of this receptor is a human donor in good health. Some clones in this sample may be carry-over from other donors' samples. V gene TRBV6-6 combines with J gene TRBJ2-1; possible D gene TRBD1, 6 bases. In nucleotides, the CDR3 is TGTGCCAGCAGTTACTCGGGACAAAATGAGCAGTTCTTC. Its translation is CASSYSGQNEQFF.